This TCR beta chain was retrieved from a study of breast tumors, draining lymph nodes, adjacent tissues. V shed 7 bases, J shed 4 bases, and the junction held 5 bases outside the gene matches. The CDR3 extends over 14 amino acids. CDR1 is MNHEY, CDR2 SVGEGT, per germline. A single record per CDR3 protein comes from TCRdb applying MiXCR to the multiplex PCR reads. The data hold approximately 200,000 distinct CDR3 sequences, with 30% to 40% observed a single time. Breast cancer patients provided tissue from their axillary draining lymph nodes. Sequenced input: axillary lymph node tissue. The source is a female donor with breast cancer. Some clones in this sample may be carry-over from other donors' samples. The rearrangement joins TRBV6-2 or TRBV6-3 to TRBJ2-7; 12 positions agree with TRBD2. CDR3 coding DNA: TGTGCCAGCAACCCCGGGACTAGCGGGTACGAGCAGTACTTC. Translation gives CASNPGTSGYEQYF.